The next 4 T cell receptor beta chains were all read from a single sample in a study of T cells in Graves' hyperthyroidism and ophthalmopathy. The investigators amplified TCR beta CDR3 regions from RNA transcripts. HTBI primers drove first-round RT-PCR of the TCR CDR3. TCRdb re-derived calls from the multiplex PCR reads in MiXCR, one entry per CDR3 protein. The data contain 660,000 or so distinct CDR3 sequences, 45% of them singletons. Sequencing input: peripheral blood or thyroid tissue (not recorded which). Receptors were obtained from an adult man with Graves' disease, either hyperthyroidism or ophthalmopathy (not recorded which).

This clonotype has only a few counts. The chain carries TRBV7-9 and TRBJ1-4; TRBD1 is a possible D gene (5 bases). CDR1 and CDR2 (germline): SEHNR, FQNEAQ (reference sequence). V was cut by 5 bases and J by 2 bases, with 15 bases left in between. The CDR3 consists of 16 residues. For the CDR3, the DNA is TGTGCCAGCAGCCCAACCCCGTGGGGGACTAATGAAAAACTGTTTTTT. It encodes CASSPTPWGTNEKLFF.

Points on this clonotype: Given a much more abundant clone one base away, this may be a read error. The rearrangement uses TRBV7-3 and TRBJ1-1; D perhaps matches TRBD1 (5 bases). Germline loops: CDR1 SGHTA, CDR2 FQGTGA. Deletions cut 1 base from V and 1 base from J, with 10 bases between. This CDR3 region has 15 residues. The CDR3 bases are TGTGCCAGCAGCTTAAGTGGGGGAAAGAACACTGAAGCTTTCTTT. Its protein product is CASSLSGGKNTEAFF.

CDR3 sequence reads: CASSEYREFDQPQHF. The DNA for the CDR3 is TGTGCCAGCAGTGAGTACAGGGAGTTCGATCAGCCCCAGCATTTT. The chain is built from TRBV7-3 and TRBJ1-5; maybe TRBD1 (6 bases). Trimming removed 6 bases from V and 5 bases from J, with 17 bases in between. This CDR3 region has 15 residues. In germline, CDR1 is SGHTA, CDR2 FQGTGA.

This clonotype was observed at least ten times. The CDR3 is CSARDTRGGTQYF. The DNA of the CDR3 is TGCAGTGCTAGAGACACTAGGGGAGGGACCCAGTACTTC. The chain recombines TRBV20-1 with TRBJ2-5; a possible D gene is TRBD2 (6 bases). V was pared by 0 bases and J by 7 bases, with 12 bases between. The CDR3 is 13 amino acids. CDR1 is DFQATT and CDR2 is SNEGSKA in the germline V gene (reference sequence).